This T cell receptor beta chain was documented in a study of naive and memory T cell subsets. The beta constant-region primer was an equimolar mix of two oligonucleotides covering TRBC1 and TRBC2. MiXCR, applied by TCRdb to the UMI-ligation and nested PCR reads, yields one record per CDR3 protein. The sample has around 160,000 distinct CDR3 sequences; about 17% are singletons. This CDR3 spans 15 amino acids. The V gene's germline CDR1 is SGDLS and CDR2 YYNGEE. V dropped 0 bases and J dropped 5 bases, with 13 bases sitting between them. The table lists this clonotype with many counts. The receptor was derived from a human donor in good health. The J gene is TRBJ2-3, the V gene TRBV9, with a weak D call TRBD1 (5 bases). The sample comprised naive CD4+ T cells from blood. The CDR3 loop is CASSVGVRAIDTQYF. In DNA form, the CDR3 reads TGTGCCAGCAGCGTAGGAGTCAGGGCCATAGATACGCAGTATTTT.